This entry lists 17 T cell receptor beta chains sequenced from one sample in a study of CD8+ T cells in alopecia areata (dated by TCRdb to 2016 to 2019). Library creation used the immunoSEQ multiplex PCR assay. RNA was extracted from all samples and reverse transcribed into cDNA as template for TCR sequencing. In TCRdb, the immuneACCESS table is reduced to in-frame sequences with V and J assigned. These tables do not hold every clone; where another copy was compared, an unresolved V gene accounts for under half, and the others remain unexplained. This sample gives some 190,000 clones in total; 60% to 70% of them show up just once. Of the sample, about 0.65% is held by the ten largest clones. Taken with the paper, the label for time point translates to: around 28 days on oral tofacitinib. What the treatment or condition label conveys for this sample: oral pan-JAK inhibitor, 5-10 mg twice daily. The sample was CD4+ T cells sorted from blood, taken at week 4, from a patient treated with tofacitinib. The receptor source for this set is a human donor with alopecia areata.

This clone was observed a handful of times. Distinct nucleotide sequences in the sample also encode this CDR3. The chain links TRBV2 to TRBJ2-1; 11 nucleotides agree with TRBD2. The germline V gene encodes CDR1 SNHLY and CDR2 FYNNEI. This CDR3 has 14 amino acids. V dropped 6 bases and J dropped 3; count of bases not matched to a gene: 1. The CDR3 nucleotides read TGTGCCAGCAGCGGACTAGCGGGCTACAATGAGCAGTTCTTC. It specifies CASSGLAGYNEQFF.

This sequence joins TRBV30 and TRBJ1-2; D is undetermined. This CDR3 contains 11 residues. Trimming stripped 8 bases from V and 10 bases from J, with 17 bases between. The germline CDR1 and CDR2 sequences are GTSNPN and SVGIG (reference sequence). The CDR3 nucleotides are TGTGCCCTGAGGGTCTCGAGCGACTACACCTTC. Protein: CALRVSSDYTF.

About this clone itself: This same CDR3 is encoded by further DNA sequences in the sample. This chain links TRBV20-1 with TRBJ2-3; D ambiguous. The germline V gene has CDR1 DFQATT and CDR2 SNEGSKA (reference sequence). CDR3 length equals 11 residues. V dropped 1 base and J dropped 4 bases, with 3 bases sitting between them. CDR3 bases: TGCAGTGCTAGAGTCGCAGATACGCAGTATTTT. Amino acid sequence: CSARVADTQYF.

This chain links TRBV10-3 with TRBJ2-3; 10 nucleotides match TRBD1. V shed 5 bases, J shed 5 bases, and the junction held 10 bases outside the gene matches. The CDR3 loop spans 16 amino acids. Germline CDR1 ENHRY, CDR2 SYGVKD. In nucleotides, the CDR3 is TGTGCCATCAGTCGGACCGGGACAGGGGTCGAAGATACGCAGTATTTT. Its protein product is CAISRTGTGVEDTQYF.

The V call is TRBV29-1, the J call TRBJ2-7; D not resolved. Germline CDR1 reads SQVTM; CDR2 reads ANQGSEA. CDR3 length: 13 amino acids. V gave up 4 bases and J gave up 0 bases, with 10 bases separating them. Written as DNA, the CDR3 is TGCAGCGTTGTGGCCGTTAGCTCCTACGAGCAGTACTTC. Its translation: CSVVAVSSYEQYF.

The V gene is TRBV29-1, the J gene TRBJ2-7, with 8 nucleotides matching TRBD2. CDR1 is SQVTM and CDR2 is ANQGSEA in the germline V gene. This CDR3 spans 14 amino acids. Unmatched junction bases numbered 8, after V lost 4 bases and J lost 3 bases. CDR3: CSVGVTSAHYEQYF. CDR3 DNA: TGCAGCGTTGGGGTGACTAGCGCGCACTACGAGCAGTACTTC.

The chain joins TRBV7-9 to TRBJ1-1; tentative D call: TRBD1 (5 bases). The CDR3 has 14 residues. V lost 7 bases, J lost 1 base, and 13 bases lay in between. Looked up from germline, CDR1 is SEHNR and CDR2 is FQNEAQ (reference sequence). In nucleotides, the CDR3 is TGTGCCAGCATCCCAGGGAGTGGGAACACTGAAGCTTTCTTT. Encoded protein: CASIPGSGNTEAFF.

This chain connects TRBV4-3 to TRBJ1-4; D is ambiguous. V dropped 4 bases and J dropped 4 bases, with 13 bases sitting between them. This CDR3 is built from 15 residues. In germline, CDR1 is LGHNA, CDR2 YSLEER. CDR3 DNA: TGCGCCAGCAGCCCGGGTGGAGGACTTAATGAAAAACTGTTTTTT. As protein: CASSPGGGLNEKLFF.

The CDR3 region is CASSFISGTDTQYF. DNA of the CDR3: TGCGCCAGCAGCTTTATTAGTGGAACAGATACGCAGTATTTT. The chain carries TRBV5-1 and TRBJ2-3, with unresolved D. The V and J ends lost 2 bases and 3 bases respectively, with 10 bases between them. From germline, CDR1 is SGHRS and CDR2 YFSETQ. CDR3 length: 14 residues.

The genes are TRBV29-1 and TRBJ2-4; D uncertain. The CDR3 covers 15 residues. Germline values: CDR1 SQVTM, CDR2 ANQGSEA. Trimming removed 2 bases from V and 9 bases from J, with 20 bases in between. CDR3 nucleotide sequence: TGCAGCGTTGAATCTGGCGGAGTCGGACCCAGCATTCAGTACTTC. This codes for CSVESGGVGPSIQYF. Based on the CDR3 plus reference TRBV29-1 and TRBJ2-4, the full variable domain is SAVISQKPSRDICQRGTSLTIQCQVDSQVTMMFWYRQQPGQSLTLIATANQGSEATYESGFVIDKFPISRPNLTFSTLTVSNMSPEDSSIYLCSVESGGVGPSIQYFGAGTRLSVL.

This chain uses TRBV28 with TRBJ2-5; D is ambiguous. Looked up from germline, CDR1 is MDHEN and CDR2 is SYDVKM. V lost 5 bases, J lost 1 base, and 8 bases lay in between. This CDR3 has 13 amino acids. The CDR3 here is CASSPHPQETQYF. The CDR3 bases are TGTGCCAGCAGTCCACATCCCCAAGAGACCCAGTACTTC.

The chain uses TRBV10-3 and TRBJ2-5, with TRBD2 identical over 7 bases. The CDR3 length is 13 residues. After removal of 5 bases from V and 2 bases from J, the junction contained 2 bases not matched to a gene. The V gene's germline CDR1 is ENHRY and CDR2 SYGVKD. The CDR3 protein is CAISSRGQETQYF. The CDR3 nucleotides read TGTGCCATCAGTTCGCGGGGGCAAGAGACCCAGTACTTC.

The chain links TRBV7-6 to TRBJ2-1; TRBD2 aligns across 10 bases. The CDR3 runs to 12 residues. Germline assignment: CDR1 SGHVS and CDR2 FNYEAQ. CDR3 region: CASGRAGAEQFF. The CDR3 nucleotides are TGTGCAAGCGGGAGGGCCGGCGCTGAGCAGTTCTTC. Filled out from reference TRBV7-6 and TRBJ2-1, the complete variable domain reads GAGVSQSPRYKVTKRGQDVALRCDPISGHVSLYWYRQALGQGPEFLTYFNYEAQQDKSGLPNDRFSAERPEGSISTLTIQRTEQRDSAMYRCASGRAGAEQFFGPGTRLTVL.

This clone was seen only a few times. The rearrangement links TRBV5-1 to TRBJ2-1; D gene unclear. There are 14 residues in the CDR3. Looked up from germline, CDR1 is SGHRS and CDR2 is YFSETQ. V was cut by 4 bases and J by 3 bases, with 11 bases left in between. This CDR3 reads CASSLALNYNEQFF. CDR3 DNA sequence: TGCGCCAGCAGCCTGGCCCTAAACTACAATGAGCAGTTCTTC.

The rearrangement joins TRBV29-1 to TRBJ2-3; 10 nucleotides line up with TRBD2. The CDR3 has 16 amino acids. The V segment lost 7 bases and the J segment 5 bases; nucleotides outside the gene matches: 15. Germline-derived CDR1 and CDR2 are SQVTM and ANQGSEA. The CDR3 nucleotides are TGCAGCGCCGATCGGGAAGCGGGAGGGCCGGGAGATACGCAGTATTTT. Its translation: CSADREAGGPGDTQYF.

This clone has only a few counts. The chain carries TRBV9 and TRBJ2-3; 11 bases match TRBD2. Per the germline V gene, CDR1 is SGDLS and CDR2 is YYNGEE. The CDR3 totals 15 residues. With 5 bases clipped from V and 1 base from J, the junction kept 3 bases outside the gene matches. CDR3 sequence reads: CASSFSGRGTDTQYF. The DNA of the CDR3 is TGTGCCAGCAGTTTTAGCGGGAGGGGCACAGATACGCAGTATTTT.

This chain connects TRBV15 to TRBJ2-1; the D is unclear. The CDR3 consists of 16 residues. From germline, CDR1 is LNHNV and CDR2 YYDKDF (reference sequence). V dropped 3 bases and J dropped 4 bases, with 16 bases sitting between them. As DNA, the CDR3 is TGTGCCACCAGCAGGGCCCAGAGCCAGCCTTACAATGAGCAGTTCTTC. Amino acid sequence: CATSRAQSQPYNEQFF.